This T cell receptor beta chain was sequenced for a study of technical replicates of blood from a handful of donors. Sequencing used immunoSEQ multiplex PCR; TCRdb keeps in-frame clones, though not all of them. This sample carries about 75,000 clones, approximately 97% of them seen once, and the ten largest clones take approximately 0.3%. CDR3 size: 13 residues. V dropped 5 bases and J dropped 4; count of bases not matched to a gene: 3. CDR1 and CDR2 (germline): LNHDA, SQIVND (reference sequence). Sequencing used T cells isolated from PBMCs. The sequence was obtained from a human donor in good health. The chain couples TRBV19 to TRBJ2-7; 9 nucleotides agree with TRBD2. CDR3 amino acids: CASSPSGIYEQYF. The CDR3 region has the DNA TGTGCCAGTAGTCCTAGCGGGATTTACGAGCAGTACTTC.